This T cell receptor beta chain was recovered during a study of blood T cells in healthy people across ages. Overall study results and limits: Researchers judged that diversity estimates from one million T cells fell short of true values.

Sample-barcoded 5' priming and a J-beta primer mix drove a second PCR of about 6 to 12 cycles. Via MiXCR, TCRdb re-called the 5' RACE reads, giving one row per CDR3 protein. The repertoire holds about 800,000 distinct CDR3 sequences, 20% to 25% seen once, with 3% to 4% in the top ten. A remark on this clonotype: Its antigen is undetermined.

With 7 bases removed from V and 3 bases from J, the gap between germline ends came to 16 bases. The V gene's germline CDR1 is ENHRY and CDR2 SYGVKD. The CDR3 sequence is 14 residues long. These same data were also listed under a study on T cells of mothers and their children. From that study: With the M1S primer of the second PCR, sample barcodes and 2-4 random nucleotides were added.

The sequence was obtained from a boy under 18 in good health. The V and J genes are TRBV10-3 and TRBJ2-7; D gene uncertain. The sequencing sample was made of blood. The CDR3 loop reads CAINDPGVGYEQYF. The CDR3 DNA is TGTGCCATCAACGACCCCGGAGTGGGCTACGAGCAGTACTTC.